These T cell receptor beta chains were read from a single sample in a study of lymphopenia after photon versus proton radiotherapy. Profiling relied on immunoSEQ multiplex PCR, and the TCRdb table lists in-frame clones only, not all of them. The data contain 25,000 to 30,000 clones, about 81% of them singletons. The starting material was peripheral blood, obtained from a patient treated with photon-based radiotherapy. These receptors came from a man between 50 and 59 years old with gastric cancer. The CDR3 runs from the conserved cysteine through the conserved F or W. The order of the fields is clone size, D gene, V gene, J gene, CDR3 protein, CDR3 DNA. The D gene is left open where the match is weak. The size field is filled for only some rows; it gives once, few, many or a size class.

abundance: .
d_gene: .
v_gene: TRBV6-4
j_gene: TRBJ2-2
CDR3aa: CASSPRGRGGQDTGELFF
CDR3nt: TGTGCCAGCTCGCCCAGGGGGCGGGGGGGCCAGGACACCGGGGAGCTGTTTTTT

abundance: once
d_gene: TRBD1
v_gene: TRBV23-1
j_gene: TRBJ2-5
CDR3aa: CASSHPKWTGEEETQYF
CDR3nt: TGCGCCAGCAGTCACCCCAAATGGACAGGGGAAGAAGAGACCCAGTACTTC

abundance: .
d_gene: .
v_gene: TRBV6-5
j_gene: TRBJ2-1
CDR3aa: CASSLPGRNEQFF
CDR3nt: TGTGCCAGCAGTCTCCCCGGGCGAAATGAGCAGTTCTTC

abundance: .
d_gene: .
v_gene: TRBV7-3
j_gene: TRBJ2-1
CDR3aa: CASSPLVTPVDNEQFF
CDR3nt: TGTGCCAGCAGCCCCCTCGTGACACCAGTGGACAATGAGCAGTTCTTC

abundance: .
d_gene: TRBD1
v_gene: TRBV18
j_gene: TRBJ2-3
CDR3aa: CASSPIGTGLVDTQYF
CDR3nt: TGTGCCAGCTCACCGATAGGGACAGGGTTGGTAGATACGCAGTATTTT

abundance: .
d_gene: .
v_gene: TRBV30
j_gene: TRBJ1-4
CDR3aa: CAWSGEGYEKLFF
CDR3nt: TGTGCCTGGAGTGGGGAGGGCTACGAAAAACTGTTTTTT

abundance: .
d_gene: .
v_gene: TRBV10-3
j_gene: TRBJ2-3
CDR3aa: CAISESGGRGTDTQYF
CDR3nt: TGTGCCATCAGTGAGTCTGGGGGGAGAGGCACAGATACGCAGTATTTT

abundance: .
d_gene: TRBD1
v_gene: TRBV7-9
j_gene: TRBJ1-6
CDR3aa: CASSPLTGTNSPLHF
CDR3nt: TGTGCCAGCAGCCCCCTGACAGGGACGAATTCACCCCTCCACTTT

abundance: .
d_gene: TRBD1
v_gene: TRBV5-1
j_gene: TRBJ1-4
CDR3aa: CASSFWTGGSEKLFF
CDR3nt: TGCGCCAGCAGCTTTTGGACAGGGGGAAGTGAAAAACTGTTTTTT

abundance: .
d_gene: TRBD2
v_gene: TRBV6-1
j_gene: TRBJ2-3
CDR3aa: CATGEASGRGTQYF
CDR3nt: TGTGCCACCGGGGAGGCTAGCGGCCGAGGTACGCAGTATTTT

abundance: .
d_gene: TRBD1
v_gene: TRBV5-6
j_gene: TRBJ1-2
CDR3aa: CASSGRDRGGYGYTF
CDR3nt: TGTGCCAGCAGCGGTAGGGACAGGGGAGGCTATGGCTACACCTTC

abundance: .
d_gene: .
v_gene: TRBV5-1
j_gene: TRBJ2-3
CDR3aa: CASTAGTDTQYF
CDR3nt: TGCGCCAGCACCGCTGGGACAGATACGCAGTATTTT

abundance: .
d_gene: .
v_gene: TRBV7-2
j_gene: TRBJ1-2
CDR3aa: CASSLFLGRGYTF
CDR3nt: TGTGCCAGCAGCTTATTTTTGGGGCGGGGCTACACCTTC

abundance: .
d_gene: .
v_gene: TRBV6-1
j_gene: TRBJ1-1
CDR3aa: CASSVETYTEAFF
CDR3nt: TGTGCCAGCAGTGTAGAAACTTACACTGAAGCTTTCTTT

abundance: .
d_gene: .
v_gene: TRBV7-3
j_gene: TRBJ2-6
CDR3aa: CASSLGGSSGANVLTF
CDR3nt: TGTGCCAGCAGCTTAGGTGGAAGCTCTGGGGCCAACGTCCTGACTTTC

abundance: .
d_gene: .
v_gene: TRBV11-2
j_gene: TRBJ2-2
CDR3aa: CASSLVTGPLSGELFF
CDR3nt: TGTGCCAGCAGCTTAGTAACAGGTCCGCTATCCGGGGAGCTGTTTTTT

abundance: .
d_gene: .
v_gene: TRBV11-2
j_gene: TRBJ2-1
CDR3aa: CASSLTNEQFF
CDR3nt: TGTGCCAGCAGCTTAACAAATGAGCAGTTCTTC

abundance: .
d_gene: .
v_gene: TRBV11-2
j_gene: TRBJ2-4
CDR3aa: CASSLRIAKNIQYF
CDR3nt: TGTGCCAGCAGCTTGAGGATAGCCAAAAACATTCAGTACTTC

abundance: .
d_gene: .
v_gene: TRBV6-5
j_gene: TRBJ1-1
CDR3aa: CASSSLDGLKAFF
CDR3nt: TGTGCCAGCAGTTCCTTGGACGGACTTAAGGCTTTCTTT

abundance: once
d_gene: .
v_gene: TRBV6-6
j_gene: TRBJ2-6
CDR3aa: CASSGTRGANVLTF
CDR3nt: TGTGCCAGCAGTGGGACACGAGGGGCCAACGTCCTGACTTTC

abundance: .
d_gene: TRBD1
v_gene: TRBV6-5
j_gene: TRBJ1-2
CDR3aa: CASRERGRGQGYTF
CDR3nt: TGTGCCAGCAGAGAAAGGGGCAGGGGGCAGGGCTACACCTTC

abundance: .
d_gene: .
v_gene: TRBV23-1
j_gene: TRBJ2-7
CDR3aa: CASSQAGDADEQYF
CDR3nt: TGCGCCAGCAGCCAAGCTGGGGACGCTGACGAGCAGTACTTC

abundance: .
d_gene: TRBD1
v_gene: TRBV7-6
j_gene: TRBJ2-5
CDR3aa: CASSLGDREETQYF
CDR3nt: TGTGCCAGCAGCTTAGGAGACAGGGAAGAGACCCAGTACTTC

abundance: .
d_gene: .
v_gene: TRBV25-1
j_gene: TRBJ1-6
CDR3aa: CASSEYGNSPLHF
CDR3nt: TGTGCCAGCAGTGAATATGGTAATTCACCCCTCCACTTT

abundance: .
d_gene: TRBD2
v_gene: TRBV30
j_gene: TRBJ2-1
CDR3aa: CAWSYSGGGPYNEQFF
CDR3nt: TGTGCCTGGAGTTATAGCGGGGGAGGCCCCTACAATGAGCAGTTCTTC

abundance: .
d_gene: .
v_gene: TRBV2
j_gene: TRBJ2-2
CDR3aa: CASSIMGSAGELFF
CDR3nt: TGTGCCAGCAGTATCATGGGCAGCGCGGGGGAGCTGTTTTTT

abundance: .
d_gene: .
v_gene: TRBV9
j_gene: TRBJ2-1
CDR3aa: CASSVGGVSNYNEQFF
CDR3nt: TGTGCCAGCAGCGTAGGGGGAGTCTCCAACTACAATGAGCAGTTCTTC

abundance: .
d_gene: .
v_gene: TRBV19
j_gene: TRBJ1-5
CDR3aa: CASSGQKNQPQHF
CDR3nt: TGTGCCAGTAGTGGTCAGAAAAATCAGCCCCAGCATTTT

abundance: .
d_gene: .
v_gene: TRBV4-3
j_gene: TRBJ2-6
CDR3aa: CASSQDRDSGANVLTF
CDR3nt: TGCGCCAGCAGCCAAGACCGGGACTCTGGGGCCAACGTCCTGACTTTC

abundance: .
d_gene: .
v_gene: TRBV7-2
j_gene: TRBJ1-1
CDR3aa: CASSLYTGNTEAFF
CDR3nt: TGTGCCAGCAGCTTATACACAGGGAACACTGAAGCTTTCTTT

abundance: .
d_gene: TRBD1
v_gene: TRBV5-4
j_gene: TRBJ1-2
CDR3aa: CASSPKRGQGAGYTF
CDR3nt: TGTGCCAGCAGCCCAAAGCGGGGACAGGGGGCTGGCTACACCTTC

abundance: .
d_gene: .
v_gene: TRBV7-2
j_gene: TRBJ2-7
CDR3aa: CASSLGNRLYEQYF
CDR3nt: TGTGCCAGCAGCTTAGGGAACAGACTCTACGAGCAGTACTTC

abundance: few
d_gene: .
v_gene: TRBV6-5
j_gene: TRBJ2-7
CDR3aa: CASSPGPRYEQYF
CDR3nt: TGTGCCAGCAGCCCGGGCCCACGATACGAGCAGTACTTC

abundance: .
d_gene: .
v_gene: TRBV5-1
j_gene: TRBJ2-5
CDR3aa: CASSLDWQETQYF
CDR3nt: TGCGCCAGCAGCTTGGACTGGCAAGAGACCCAGTACTTC

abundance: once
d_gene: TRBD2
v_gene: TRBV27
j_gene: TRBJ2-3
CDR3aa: CASSFSGAGGSTDTQYF
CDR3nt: TGTGCCAGCAGTTTCTCCGGGGCGGGGGGTAGCACAGATACGCAGTATTTT

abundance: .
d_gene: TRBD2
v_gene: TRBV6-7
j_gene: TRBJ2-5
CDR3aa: CASGTSGGPQETQYF
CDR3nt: TGTGCCAGCGGGACTAGCGGGGGGCCCCAAGAGACCCAGTACTTC

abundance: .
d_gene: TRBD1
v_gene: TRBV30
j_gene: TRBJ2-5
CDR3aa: CAWTQGARLGETQYF
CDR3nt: TGTGCCTGGACCCAGGGGGCGCGACTAGGGGAGACCCAGTACTTC

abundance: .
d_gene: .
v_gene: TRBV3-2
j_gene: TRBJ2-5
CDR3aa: CASEETQYF
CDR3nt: TGTGCCAGCGAAGAGACCCAGTACTTC

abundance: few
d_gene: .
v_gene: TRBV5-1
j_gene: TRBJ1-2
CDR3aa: CASKLQLGANYGYTF
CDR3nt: TGCGCCAGCAAGTTGCAGCTCGGGGCTAACTATGGCTACACCTTC

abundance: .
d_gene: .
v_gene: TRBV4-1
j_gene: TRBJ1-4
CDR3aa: CASSQEGQGGEKLFF
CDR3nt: TGCGCCAGCAGCCAAGAAGGGCAGGGCGGAGAAAAACTGTTTTTT

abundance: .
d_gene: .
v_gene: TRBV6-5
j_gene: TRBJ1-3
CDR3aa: CASSLLSSGNTIYF
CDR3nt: TGTGCCAGCAGCCTTCTGAGCTCTGGAAACACCATATATTTT

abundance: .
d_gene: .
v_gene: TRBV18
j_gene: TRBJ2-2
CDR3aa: CASSPRQTNTGELFF
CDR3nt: TGTGCCAGCTCACCAAGGCAGACGAACACCGGGGAGCTGTTTTTT

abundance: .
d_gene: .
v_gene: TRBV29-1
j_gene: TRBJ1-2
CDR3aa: CSVEREMGNYGYTF
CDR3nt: TGCAGCGTTGAGAGGGAAATGGGTAACTATGGCTACACCTTC

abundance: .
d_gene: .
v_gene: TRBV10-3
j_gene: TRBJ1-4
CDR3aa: CAISGGEKLFF
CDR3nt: TGTGCCATCAGTGGGGGTGAAAAACTGTTTTTT

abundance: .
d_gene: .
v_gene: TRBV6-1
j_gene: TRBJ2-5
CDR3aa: CASSGSVQETQYF
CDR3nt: TGTGCCAGCAGTGGAAGTGTACAAGAGACCCAGTACTTC

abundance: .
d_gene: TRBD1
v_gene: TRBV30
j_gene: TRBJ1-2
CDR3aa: CAGSRDRGLPSGYTF
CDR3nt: TGTGCCGGTTCCCGGGACAGGGGGCTTCCTAGCGGCTACACCTTC

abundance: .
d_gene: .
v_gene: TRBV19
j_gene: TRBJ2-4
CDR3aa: CASRDTKNIQYF
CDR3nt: TGTGCCAGCCGGGACACTAAAAACATTCAGTACTTC

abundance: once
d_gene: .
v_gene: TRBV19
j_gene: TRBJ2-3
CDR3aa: CASRTSYGTDTQYF
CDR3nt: TGTGCCAGTAGAACCTCCTACGGGACAGATACGCAGTATTTT